This T cell receptor beta chain originates from a study of T-cell reconstitution after alpha-beta-depleted transplantation in children. Unique molecular identifiers were incorporated during preparation of the TCRbeta library. TCRdb analysed the PCR reads with MiXCR anew, one entry per CDR3 protein. The sample carries just over 350,000 distinct CDR3 sequences, about 14% recorded once. This clonotype has a count of ten or more. The V and J ends lost 0 bases and 3 bases, in that order; junction bases with no gene match: 1. CDR1 SGHRS and CDR2 YFSETQ come from the germline V gene. This CDR3 is built from 14 residues.

The source of this sequence is a human donor who donated a stem cell graft to a child with Fanconi anemia. The specimen was PBMCs, collected from the stem cell graft. The rearrangement links TRBV5-1 to TRBJ1-1; 8 positions agree with TRBD1. The CDR3 reads CASSLATGDTEAFF. The CDR3 nucleotides are TGCGCCAGCAGCTTGGCGACAGGGGACACTGAAGCTTTCTTT.